This TCR beta chain was recovered during a study of blood T cell repertoires in COVID-19. Study overall: Some COVID-19 samples were acute and others convalescent; all came from the United States, Italy and Spain. In each case, the material was cDNA or gDNA derived from T cells, B-cell-depleted T cells, or PBMCs.

Original data processing: Counts of nucleated cells, estimated from reference gene primer amplification, were obtained. Sequencing used immunoSEQ multiplex PCR; TCRdb keeps in-frame clones, though not all of them. The DNA was the basis for D and trimming; V, J and clone size are from that table. The repertoire consists of more than 100,000 clones, with roughly 84% occurring once and the leading ten covering more than 10%. Trimming took 6 bases from V and 3 from J; bases not matched to a gene: 10. Germline lookup yields CDR1 MNHEY and CDR2 SMNVEV (reference sequence). The length of the CDR3 is 18 residues.

Specimen: peripheral blood. This chain joins TRBV27 and TRBJ2-2; TRBD2 agrees at 13 bases. The clonotype originates from a human donor in a cohort sampled during active COVID-19. The CDR3 sequence: CASRLLAGGTGDTGELFF. The CDR3 nucleotides are TGTGCCAGCAGGCTACTAGCGGGGGGGACTGGGGACACCGGGGAGCTGTTTTTT.